The following is a T cell receptor beta chain sequence with its context. What it recognizes is unknown. The data belong to a study of molecular identifiers for immune sequencing clone quantification. Study at large: Four portions were sequenced after RNA from about 20,000 or 100,000 naive CD8 cells was split five ways in replicates. Findings and caveats of the study: Identical TCR molecules sharing a barcode could underestimate highly expanded clone sizes.

TCRdb re-analysed the PCR reads in MiXCR, keeping a single row per CDR3 protein. Of 490,000 or so distinct CDR3 sequences listed, around 25% are singletons. The germline gives CDR1 LNHDA, CDR2 SQIVND (reference sequence). The CDR3 sequence is 13 residues long. The V and J ends lost 4 bases and 7 bases respectively, with 14 bases between them. This TCR was recovered from a human donor in good health. Some libraries in this study had Jurkat cell RNA spiked in. Sequencing was performed on naive CD8+ T cells from blood, with Jurkat cell RNA spiked in. As to subset: FACS-sorted CD8+CD4-CCR7+CD45RA+ naive T cells. This sequence joins TRBV19 and TRBJ2-7; tentative D call: TRBD1 (5 bases). The CDR3 DNA follows: TGTGCCAGTAGTACAGGGTTCCTTGGAGAGCAGTACTTC. Its translation: CASSTGFLGEQYF.